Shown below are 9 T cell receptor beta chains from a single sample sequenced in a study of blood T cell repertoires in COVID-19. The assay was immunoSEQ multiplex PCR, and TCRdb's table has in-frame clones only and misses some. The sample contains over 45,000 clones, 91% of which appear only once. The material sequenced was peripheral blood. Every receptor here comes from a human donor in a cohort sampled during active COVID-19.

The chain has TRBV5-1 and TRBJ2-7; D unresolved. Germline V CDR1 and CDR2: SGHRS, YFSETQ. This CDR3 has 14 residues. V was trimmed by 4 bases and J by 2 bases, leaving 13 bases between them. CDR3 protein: CASSRISGPYEQYF. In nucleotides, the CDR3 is TGCGCCAGCAGCCGAATATCTGGGCCCTACGAGCAGTACTTC.

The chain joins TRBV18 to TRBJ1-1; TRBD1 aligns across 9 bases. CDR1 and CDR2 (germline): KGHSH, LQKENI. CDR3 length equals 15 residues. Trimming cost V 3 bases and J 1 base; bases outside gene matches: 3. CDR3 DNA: TGTGCCAGCTCACCCAGACAGGGGGGGAACACTGAAGCTTTCTTT. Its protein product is CASSPRQGGNTEAFF.

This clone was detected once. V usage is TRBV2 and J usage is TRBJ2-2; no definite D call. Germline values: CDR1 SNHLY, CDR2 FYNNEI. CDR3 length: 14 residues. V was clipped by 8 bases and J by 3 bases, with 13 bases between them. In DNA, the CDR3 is TGTGCCAGCGGCCTGATCGAAGACACCGGGGAGCTGTTTTTT. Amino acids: CASGLIEDTGELFF.

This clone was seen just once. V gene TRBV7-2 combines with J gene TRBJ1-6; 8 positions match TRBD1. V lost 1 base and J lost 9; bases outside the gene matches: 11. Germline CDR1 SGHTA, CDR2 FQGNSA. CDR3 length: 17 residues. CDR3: CASSLVFRQGAFSPLHF. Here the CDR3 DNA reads TGTGCCAGCAGCTTAGTCTTCCGGCAGGGGGCCTTTTCACCCCTCCACTTT.

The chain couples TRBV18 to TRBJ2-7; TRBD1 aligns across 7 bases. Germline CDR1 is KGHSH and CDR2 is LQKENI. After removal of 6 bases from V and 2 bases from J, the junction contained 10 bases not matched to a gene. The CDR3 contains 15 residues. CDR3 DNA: TGTGCCAGCTCGCCGCGACAGGGAAAACCCTACGAGCAGTACTTC. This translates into CASSPRQGKPYEQYF.

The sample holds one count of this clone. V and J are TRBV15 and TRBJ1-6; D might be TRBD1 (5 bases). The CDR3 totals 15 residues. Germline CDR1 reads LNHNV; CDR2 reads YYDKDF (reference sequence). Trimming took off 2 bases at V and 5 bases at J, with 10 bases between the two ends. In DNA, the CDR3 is TGTGCCACCAGCAGATTGGGGACTAATAATTCACCCCTCCACTTT. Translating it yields CATSRLGTNNSPLHF.

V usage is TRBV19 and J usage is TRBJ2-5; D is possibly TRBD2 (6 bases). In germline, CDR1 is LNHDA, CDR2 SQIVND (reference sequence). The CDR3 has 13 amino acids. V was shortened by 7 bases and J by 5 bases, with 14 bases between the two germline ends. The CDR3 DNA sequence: TGTGCCAGTAAGGCCAGGGCGGGGGAGACCCAGTACTTC. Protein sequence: CASKARAGETQYF.

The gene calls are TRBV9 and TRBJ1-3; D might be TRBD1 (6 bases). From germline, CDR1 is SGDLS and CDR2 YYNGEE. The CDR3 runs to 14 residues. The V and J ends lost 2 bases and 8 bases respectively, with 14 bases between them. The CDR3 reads CASSVPGDGDTIYF. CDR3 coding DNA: TGTGCCAGCAGCGTGCCAGGGGACGGAGACACCATATATTTT.

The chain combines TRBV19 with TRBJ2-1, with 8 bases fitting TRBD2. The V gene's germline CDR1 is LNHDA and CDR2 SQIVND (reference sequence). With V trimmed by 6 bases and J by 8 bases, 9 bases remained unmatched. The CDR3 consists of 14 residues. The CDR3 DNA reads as TGTGCCAGTAGGGTCGGGAGGGCCCTCGATGAGCAGTTCTTC. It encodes CASRVGRALDEQFF.